The rows below give T cell receptor beta chains drawn from one sample of a study of PD-1 blockade in classical Hodgkin lymphoma. TCRdb's table, derived via immunoSEQ multiplex PCR, lists solely in-frame clones and lacks some. The data contain roughly 42,000 clones, 71% of them singletons. The sample was peripheral blood mononuclear cells (PBMCs), taken at baseline. These receptors came from a human donor with classical Hodgkin lymphoma. Each CDR3 is given with its conserved first and last residue. D genes are given only for firm matches. Some rows have no size entry. The others give once, few or many, or a class for an expanded clone.

TRBV28	TRBJ2-7	TRBD1	-	TGTGCCAGCAGTTTACCTCCATGGGACAGGGAAGCCTACGAGCAGTACTTC	CASSLPPWDREAYEQYF
TRBV11-2	TRBJ1-1	TRBD1	-	TGTGCCAGCAGGGGGGGACAGCGGAACACTGAAGCTTTCTTT	CASRGGQRNTEAFF
TRBV9	TRBJ2-7	-	-	TGTGCCAGCAGCCCAGAGGGGACGGCCTACGAGCAGTACTTC	CASSPEGTAYEQYF
TRBV6-5	TRBJ1-1	TRBD1	few	TGTGCCAGCAGTTACTCGGGACAGACTGAAGCTTTCTTT	CASSYSGQTEAFF
TRBV4-1	TRBJ1-2	-	-	TGCGCCAGCAGCGACGGTCAGGGGATAAACTATGGCTACACCTTC	CASSDGQGINYGYTF
TRBV9	TRBJ2-7	-	-	TGTGCCAGCAGCGTAGAAATCGAGCAGTACTTC	CASSVEIEQYF
TRBV6-6	TRBJ1-1	-	-	TGTGCCAGCAGTTACTCTTCGGACATCCCTGAAGCTTTCTTT	CASSYSSDIPEAFF
TRBV6-6	TRBJ1-2	TRBD1	-	TGTGCCAGCAGTTACGACAGGGTGGCCTATGGCTACACCTTC	CASSYDRVAYGYTF
TRBV7-9	TRBJ1-4	TRBD1	-	TGTGCCAGCAGCTCTGGACAGGGAGGTGAAAAACTGTTTTTT	CASSSGQGGEKLFF
TRBV28	TRBJ1-2	-	-	TGTGCCAGCAGTTTCAGGGGCCAAGCTAACTATGGCTACACCTTC	CASSFRGQANYGYTF
TRBV6-5	TRBJ1-1	-	-	TGTGCCAGCAGTTACTCGCGGGGTGGGACTGAAGCTTTCTTT	CASSYSRGGTEAFF
TRBV7-9	TRBJ1-5	-	-	TGTGCCAGCAGCTTAGAGTCGCAGCCCCAGCATTTT	CASSLESQPQHF
TRBV5-1	TRBJ2-3	-	-	TGCGCCAGCAGCTCGGACCCTCCGGGCGCAGATACGCAGTATTTT	CASSSDPPGADTQYF
TRBV9	TRBJ2-4	-	-	TGTGCCAGCAGCGGTACTCCCAAAAACATTCAGTACTTC	CASSGTPKNIQYF
TRBV30	TRBJ1-3	TRBD1	-	TGTGCCTGGAGTCGGGACAGTGGGAGCGGAAACACCATATATTTT	CAWSRDSGSGNTIYF
TRBV7-9	TRBJ2-1	-	-	TGTGCCAGCAGTATTGAAGCGGGCCTGTCTACCTACAATGAGCAGTTCTTC	CASSIEAGLSTYNEQFF
TRBV28	TRBJ1-1	TRBD1	few	TGTGCCAGCAGGATTACCCTGGGACAGGGGGCTGAAGCTTTCTTT	CASRITLGQGAEAFF
TRBV6-4	TRBJ2-3	-	-	TGTGCCAGCAGTGTTTTGGGGGCGGGAGATACGCAGTATTTT	CASSVLGAGDTQYF
TRBV6-5	TRBJ2-1	TRBD2	few	TGTGCCAGCAGCCCGACTAGCCTATCCTACAATGAGCAGTTCTTC	CASSPTSLSYNEQFF
TRBV6-1	TRBJ1-3	-	-	TGTGCCAGCAGTGCCTCGACCGGCCCAGACACCATATATTTT	CASSASTGPDTIYF
TRBV5-4	TRBJ1-3	TRBD1	-	TGTGCCAGCAGCACCGGGACAGGGGTTTTCTCTGGAAACACCATATATTTT	CASSTGTGVFSGNTIYF
TRBV9	TRBJ2-7	-	-	TGTGCCAGCAATGTGGGGTCTGAAATGGGCGAGCAGTACTTC	CASNVGSEMGEQYF
TRBV9	TRBJ2-3	-	-	TGTGCCAGCAGCGTAGCAGGGCGGGTATACACAGATACGCAGTATTTT	CASSVAGRVYTDTQYF
TRBV13	TRBJ2-5	-	once	TGTGCCAGCAGCTTAGGGCAGCAAGAGACCCAGTACTTC	CASSLGQQETQYF